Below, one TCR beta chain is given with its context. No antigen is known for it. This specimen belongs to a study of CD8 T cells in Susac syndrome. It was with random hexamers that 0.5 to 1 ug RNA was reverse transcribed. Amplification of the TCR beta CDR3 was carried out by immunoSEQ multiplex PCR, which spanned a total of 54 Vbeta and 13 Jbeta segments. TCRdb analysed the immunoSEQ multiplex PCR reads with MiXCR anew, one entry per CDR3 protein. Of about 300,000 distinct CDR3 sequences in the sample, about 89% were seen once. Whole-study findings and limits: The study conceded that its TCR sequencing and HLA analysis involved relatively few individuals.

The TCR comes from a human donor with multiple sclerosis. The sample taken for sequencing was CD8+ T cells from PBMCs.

The CDR3 DNA reads TGTGCCAGCAGCTTAGAGGCAGGGGGGAATGAGCAGTTCTTC. Residues: CASSLEAGGNEQFF. The chain links TRBV7-2 to TRBJ2-1; D perhaps matches TRBD1 (7 bases). From germline, CDR1 is SGHTA and CDR2 FQGNSA. The ends were cut back, 1 base at V and 7 bases at J, with 11 bases in the middle. The CDR3 loop spans 14 amino acids.